This is a list of T cell receptor beta chains from one sample in a study of naive and memory T cell subsets. TCRdb reanalysed the UMI-ligation and nested PCR reads using MiXCR and keeps one entry per CDR3 protein. The sample has about 150,000 distinct CDR3 sequences, 22% seen once. Sequencing input: naive CD4+ T cells from blood. Receptors originate from a human donor in good health. Each CDR3 is given with its conserved first and last residue. Fields, in order: J gene, V gene, CDR3 protein.

J: TRBJ2-1
V: TRBV6-2/TRBV6-3
CDR3: CASSPYEGEQFF

J: TRBJ2-5
V: TRBV29-1
CDR3: CSAGDRTETQYF

J: TRBJ2-5
V: TRBV12-5
CDR3: CASGQRQETQYF

J: TRBJ2-7
V: TRBV12-3/TRBV12-4
CDR3: CASSPAHEQYF

J: TRBJ2-5
V: TRBV6-6
CDR3: CASSSRPKGETQYF

J: TRBJ2-5
V: TRBV15
CDR3: CATSRDRGTGETQYF

J: TRBJ2-7
V: TRBV5-1
CDR3: CASSLVGTGEQYF

J: TRBJ1-2
V: TRBV10-3
CDR3: CAISANIFNYGYTF

J: TRBJ2-6
V: TRBV12-3/TRBV12-4
CDR3: CASSKTGGASGANVLTF

J: TRBJ2-7
V: TRBV29-1
CDR3: CSVSGTSGRVLYEQYF

J: TRBJ2-3
V: TRBV7-9
CDR3: CASSLGLAGVKTDTQYF

J: TRBJ1-1
V: TRBV29-1
CDR3: CSVDRTSGAFF

J: TRBJ2-1
V: TRBV4-2
CDR3: CASSQDLSGPSNEQFF

J: TRBJ2-6
V: TRBV4-3
CDR3: CASSQMRGSGANVLTF